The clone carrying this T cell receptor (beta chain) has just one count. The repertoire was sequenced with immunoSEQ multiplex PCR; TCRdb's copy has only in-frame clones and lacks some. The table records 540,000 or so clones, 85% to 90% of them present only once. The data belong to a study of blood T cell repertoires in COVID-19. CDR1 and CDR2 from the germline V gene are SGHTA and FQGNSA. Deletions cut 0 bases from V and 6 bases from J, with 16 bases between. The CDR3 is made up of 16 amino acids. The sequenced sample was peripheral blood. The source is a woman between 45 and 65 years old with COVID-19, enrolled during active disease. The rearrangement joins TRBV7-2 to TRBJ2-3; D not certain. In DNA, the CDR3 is TGTGCCAGCAGCTTAGCTGGTTTCTCAAACGGGGATACGCAGTATTTT. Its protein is CASSLAGFSNGDTQYF.